These T cell receptor beta chains were read from a single sample in a study of CD8 T cells in Susac syndrome. TCRdb re-called the immunoSEQ multiplex PCR reads through MiXCR, storing one row per CDR3 protein. The data contain 110,000 to 150,000 distinct CDR3 sequences, approximately 94% of them singletons. Sequencing was performed on CD4+ T cells from PBMCs. Every receptor here comes from a human donor with Susac syndrome. Both conserved end residues are part of each CDR3. Each record gives: clone size, V gene, J gene, D gene, CDR3 DNA, CDR3 protein. A D gene is named only where the DNA matches it firmly. Clone size, where shown, is once, few, many, or a class for clones that have expanded.

>-|TRBV15|TRBJ2-6|TRBD2
TGTGCCACCAGCATCTTGACGACTAGCTCCTCGTCTGGGGCCAACGTCCTGACTTTC
CATSILTTSSSSGANVLTF
>few|TRBV7-9|TRBJ2-7|-
TGTGCCAGCAGCCCTCTCGACGAGCAGTACTTC
CASSPLDEQYF
>-|TRBV18|TRBJ2-7|TRBD2
TGTGCCAGCTCCCCGGGGACTACCGAGCAGTACTTC
CASSPGTTEQYF
>-|TRBV20-1|TRBJ1-1|TRBD1
TGCAGTGCTCTCGGCTCAGGGGGCATGAACACTGAAGCTTTCTTT
CSALGSGGMNTEAFF
>-|TRBV5-6|TRBJ2-1|TRBD2
TGTGCCAGCAGCCTTGCGGCGGGAGCCCCCTCAGGGAATGAGCAGTTCTTC
CASSLAAGAPSGNEQFF
>-|TRBV5-1|TRBJ2-1|-
TGCGCCAGCAGCTTGGGGTCCTCATACCTAAATGAGCAGTTCTTC
CASSLGSSYLNEQFF
>-|TRBV29-1|TRBJ1-2|-
TGCAGCGTTGGGGACTCAGTGTATGGCTACACCTTC
CSVGDSVYGYTF
>once|TRBV7-2|TRBJ1-2|-
TGTGCCAGCAGCTTAGAGTTGGGTCCTGGCCACACCTTC
CASSLELGPGHTF
>-|TRBV20-1|TRBJ2-1|-
TGCAGTGCTAGTGGTGGGTCCAATGAGCAGTTCTTC
CSASGGSNEQFF
>-|TRBV7-9|TRBJ2-1|-
TGTGCCAGCAGCTCGGAGGAGCAGTTCTTC
CASSSEEQFF
>-|TRBV6-5|TRBJ2-7|TRBD1
TGTGCCAGCAGACGCCGGGACAGGGGGATCTACGAGCAGTACTTC
CASRRRDRGIYEQYF
>-|TRBV3-1|TRBJ1-1|TRBD1
TGTGCCAGCAGCCAACAATGGGACAGGCCCCCTGAAGCTTTCTTT
CASSQQWDRPPEAFF
>-|TRBV19|TRBJ2-1|-
TGTGCCACCAAGACAGGCGAGAGGAACAATGAGCAGTTCTTC
CATKTGERNNEQFF
>-|TRBV28|TRBJ2-2|-
TGTGCCAGCACCCCGGTTTGGGCGTACACCGGGGAGCTGTTTTTT
CASTPVWAYTGELFF
>-|TRBV15|TRBJ2-1|TRBD2
TGTGCCACCAGCAGAGATAGCGGGAGGAATGAGCAGTTCTTC
CATSRDSGRNEQFF
>few|TRBV12-3/TRBV12-4|TRBJ1-2|-
TGTGCCAGCAGTTTAGACAGTAACTATGGCTACACCTTC
CASSLDSNYGYTF
>-|TRBV7-9|TRBJ1-5|-
TGTGCCAGCAGCTTAGGCGGGCACAATCAGCCCCAGCATTTT
CASSLGGHNQPQHF
>-|TRBV3-1|TRBJ2-3|-
TGTGCCAGCAGCCAAGGCGGGGCGGGCACAGATACGCAGTATTTT
CASSQGGAGTDTQYF
>-|TRBV20-1|TRBJ2-7|-
TGCAGTGCTAGACTTAGTGGAACCTACGAGCAGTACTTC
CSARLSGTYEQYF
>-|TRBV19|TRBJ2-5|-
TGTGCCAGTAGTATTAGACTGGAAGAGACCCAGTACTTC
CASSIRLEETQYF
>-|TRBV5-6|TRBJ1-1|-
TGTGCCAGCAGCGCAGACACTGAAGCTTTCTTT
CASSADTEAFF
>-|TRBV7-2|TRBJ2-5|-
TGTGCCAGCAGCCAAGGGCGGAAAGAGACCCAGTACTTC
CASSQGRKETQYF
>-|TRBV4-1|TRBJ1-1|TRBD1
TGCGCCAGCGGACGACAGGGGGGCGCTGAAGCTTTCTTT
CASGRQGGAEAFF
>once|TRBV20-1|TRBJ2-7|TRBD1
TGCAGTGCTACCTTCAGGGGGCGGTACGAGCAGTACTTC
CSATFRGRYEQYF
>-|TRBV20-1|TRBJ1-2|-
TGCAGTGCTAGTCAGACAGGCTCGAGGGGGGGCTACACCTTC
CSASQTGSRGGYTF
>-|TRBV20-1|TRBJ1-1|-
TGCAGTGCTGTTGGGGGCGGGGGCCGATTCATGAACACTGAAGCTTTCTTT
CSAVGGGGRFMNTEAFF
>-|TRBV4-2|TRBJ2-1|TRBD2
TGTGCCAGCAGCCAAGATCAGGGTAGCGGGAGTGGGAATGAGCAGTTCTTC
CASSQDQGSGSGNEQFF
>-|TRBV4-1|TRBJ1-5|TRBD1
TGCGCCAGCAGCCACAGTCCCGGGACAGGGAGCAATCAGCCCCAGCATTTT
CASSHSPGTGSNQPQHF
>-|TRBV7-2|TRBJ2-5|-
TGTGCCAGCAGCCCAACCCATAGGGAGACCCAGTACTTC
CASSPTHRETQYF
>-|TRBV20-1|TRBJ2-1|TRBD2
TGCAGTGCTAGATTGGGGGGGAGGACCGGTGAGCAGTTCTTC
CSARLGGRTGEQFF
>-|TRBV19|TRBJ1-6|-
TGTGCCAGTAGTATTCGTCCGCAGGAGAATTCACCCCTCCACTTT
CASSIRPQENSPLHF
>-|TRBV5-1|TRBJ2-5|TRBD1
TGCGCCAGCAGCTTGAACAGGGGGCCGGGGGAGACCCAGTACTTC
CASSLNRGPGETQYF
>-|TRBV29-1|TRBJ2-3|-
TGCAGCGTTGACGGCGGGAGCACAGATACGCAGTATTTT
CSVDGGSTDTQYF
>-|TRBV28|TRBJ2-2|TRBD2
TGTGCCAGCAGTGTAGCGGGAGCTAACACCGGGGAGCTGTTTTTT
CASSVAGANTGELFF
>once|TRBV20-1|TRBJ2-7|TRBD2
TGCAGTGCTGGAAGACTAGCGGATCCCTACGAGCAGTACTTC
CSAGRLADPYEQYF
>once|TRBV5-6|TRBJ2-3|TRBD1
TGTGCCAGCAGCCCAGGGGGCGGCACGCAGTATTTT
CASSPGGGTQYF
>-|TRBV18|TRBJ2-5|TRBD1
TGTGCCAGCAGCCAACAGGGGGGAGAGACCCAGTACTTC
CASSQQGGETQYF
>-|TRBV25-1|TRBJ2-2|TRBD1
TGTGCCAGCAGTGAATATGGACAGGGCCGGACGAACACCGGGGAGCTGTTTTTT
CASSEYGQGRTNTGELFF
>-|TRBV6-2/TRBV6-3|TRBJ1-2|-
TGTGCCAGCAGTTCTGGGGCTTATGGCTACACCTTC
CASSSGAYGYTF
>-|TRBV25-1|TRBJ1-1|-
TGTGCCAGCAGTGACGAGATAATCAGAGCTTTCTTT
CASSDEIIRAFF
>-|TRBV29-1|TRBJ1-1|-
TGCAGCGTTAAGGTGGGGGGCCCCGGGACCGGCACTGAAGCTTTCTTT
CSVKVGGPGTGTEAFF
>once|TRBV14|TRBJ1-2|-
TGTGCCAGCAGCCAAGATTTGAAGGGATCTGATGGCTACACCTTC
CASSQDLKGSDGYTF
>-|TRBV10-3|TRBJ2-7|TRBD2
TGTGCCATCAGTGGGTGGGGACTACGCGAGCAGTACTTC
CAISGWGLREQYF
>-|TRBV13|TRBJ2-1|-
TGTGCCAGCAGCCCGGTTGGGACCTACAATGAGCAGTTCTTC
CASSPVGTYNEQFF
>-|TRBV13|TRBJ1-4|TRBD1
TGTGCCAGCAGCCCCCGCAGGGGGGGCAAACTGTTTTTT
CASSPRRGGKLFF
>-|TRBV6-2/TRBV6-3|TRBJ1-1|-
TGTGCCAGCAGTTACTTTAGGGGTACTGAAGCTTTCTTT
CASSYFRGTEAFF
>-|TRBV14|TRBJ2-1|-
TGTGCCAGCAGCCGAAAAGGGGGGACTACCTACAATGAGCAGTTCTTC
CASSRKGGTTYNEQFF
>-|TRBV12-3/TRBV12-4|TRBJ2-6|-
TGTGCCAGCGGTTTTCTAAACGTCCTGACTTTC
CASGFLNVLTF
>-|TRBV5-1|TRBJ2-1|TRBD2
TGCGCCAGCAGCCCCCGGATGGCAGGAAACCCCCAAGGGACTAGCGGCCTTGTTGGGCAGTTCTTC
CASSPRMAGNPQGTSGLVGQFF
>-|TRBV20-1|TRBJ2-3|-
TGCAGTGCTCTAAGTGGACGGACAGATACGCAGTATTTT
CSALSGRTDTQYF
>once|TRBV4-2|TRBJ2-7|-
TGTGCCAGCAGCCATGCTCCTAGTAGCGAGCAGTACTTC
CASSHAPSSEQYF
>-|TRBV20-1|TRBJ1-2|-
TGCAGTGCTAGAATGATTGGTTTTCAGGGCTACACCTTC
CSARMIGFQGYTF
>-|TRBV2|TRBJ2-5|TRBD1
TGTGCCAGCAGTCCCGGGACAGGGGCTTGGGAGACCCAGTACTTC
CASSPGTGAWETQYF
>-|TRBV7-6|TRBJ2-3|TRBD2
TGTGCCAGCAGCTCGTTAGCGGGAGTGGGGACAGATACGCAGTATTTT
CASSSLAGVGTDTQYF